Listed here are 3 T cell receptor beta chains from one sample, sequenced in a study of CD8 T cells in Susac syndrome. cDNA came from around 0.5 to 1 ug RNA primed by random hexamers. MiXCR, applied by TCRdb to the immunoSEQ multiplex PCR reads, yields one record per CDR3 protein. The data show more than 150,000 distinct CDR3 sequences, approximately 95% seen once. Sequencing was performed on CD4+ T cells from PBMCs. All receptors come from a human donor with Susac syndrome.

In regard to this clonotype: In this CDR3 the conserved last residue, phenylalanine or tryptophan, is missing, so a read error is likely. The chain employs TRBV28 and TRBJ2-7; no clear D. The CDR3 runs to 12 residues. Between the trimmed V and J ends, which lost 4 bases and 4 bases, there was a span of 8 bases. The germline CDR1 and CDR2 sequences are MDHEN and SYDVKM. CDR3 DNA: TGTGCCAGCAGTTCCACTCGTTACGAGCAGTACCTC. Encoded protein: CASSSTRYEQYL.

This clonotype has just one count. The chain carries TRBV5-1 and TRBJ2-5; 13 bases match TRBD2. Germline lookup yields CDR1 SGHRS and CDR2 YFSETQ. The CDR3 consists of 17 residues. After removal of 4 bases from V and 5 bases from J, the junction contained 11 bases not matched to a gene. Here the CDR3 DNA reads TGCGCCAGCAGCAAAGGGACTAGCGGGGTATCGTCGGAGACCCAGTACTTC. Protein product: CASSKGTSGVSSETQYF.

The V gene is TRBV20-1, the J gene TRBJ1-6; 7 bases agree with TRBD1. Germline V gives CDR1 DFQATT, CDR2 SNEGSKA (reference sequence). The CDR3 length is 15 residues. V gave up 4 bases and J gave up 1 base; unmatched junction bases: 4. Written as DNA, the CDR3 is TGCAGTGCTAACAGGGGTGCGTCCTATAATTCACCCCTCCACTTT. It is translated as CSANRGASYNSPLHF.